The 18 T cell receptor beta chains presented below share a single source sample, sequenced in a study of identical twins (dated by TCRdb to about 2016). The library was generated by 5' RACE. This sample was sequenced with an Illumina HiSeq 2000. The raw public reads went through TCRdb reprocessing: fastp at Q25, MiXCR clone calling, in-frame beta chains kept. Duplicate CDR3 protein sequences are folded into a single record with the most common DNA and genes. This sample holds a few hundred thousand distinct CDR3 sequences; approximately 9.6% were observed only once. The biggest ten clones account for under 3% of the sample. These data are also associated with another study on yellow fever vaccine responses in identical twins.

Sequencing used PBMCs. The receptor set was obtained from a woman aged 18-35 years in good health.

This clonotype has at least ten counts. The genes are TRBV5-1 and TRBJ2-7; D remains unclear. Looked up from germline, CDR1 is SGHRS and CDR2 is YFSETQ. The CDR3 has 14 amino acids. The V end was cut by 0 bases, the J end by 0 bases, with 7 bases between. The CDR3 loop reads CASSLERASYEQYF. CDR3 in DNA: TGCGCCAGCAGCTTGGAAAGGGCCTCCTACGAGCAGTACTTC.

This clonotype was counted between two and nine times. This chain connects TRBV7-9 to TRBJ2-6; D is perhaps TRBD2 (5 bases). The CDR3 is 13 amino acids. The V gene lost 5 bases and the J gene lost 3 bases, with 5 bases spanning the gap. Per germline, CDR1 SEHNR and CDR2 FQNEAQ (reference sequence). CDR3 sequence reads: CASSTSGANVLTF. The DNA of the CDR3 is TGTGCCAGCAGCACTAGTGGGGCCAACGTCCTGACTTTC.

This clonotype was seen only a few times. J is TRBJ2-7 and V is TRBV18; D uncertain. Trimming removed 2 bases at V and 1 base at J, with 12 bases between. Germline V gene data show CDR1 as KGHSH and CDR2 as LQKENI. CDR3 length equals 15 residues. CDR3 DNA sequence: TGTGCCAGCTCACCAAATCGGAAATCATCCTACGAGCAGTACTTC. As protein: CASSPNRKSSYEQYF.

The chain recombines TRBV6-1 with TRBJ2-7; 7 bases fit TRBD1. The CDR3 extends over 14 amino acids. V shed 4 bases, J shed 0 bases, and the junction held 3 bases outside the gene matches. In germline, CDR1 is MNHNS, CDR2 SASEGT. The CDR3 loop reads CASSVDRDSYEQYF. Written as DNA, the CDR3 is TGTGCCAGCAGTGTCGACAGGGACTCCTACGAGCAGTACTTC.

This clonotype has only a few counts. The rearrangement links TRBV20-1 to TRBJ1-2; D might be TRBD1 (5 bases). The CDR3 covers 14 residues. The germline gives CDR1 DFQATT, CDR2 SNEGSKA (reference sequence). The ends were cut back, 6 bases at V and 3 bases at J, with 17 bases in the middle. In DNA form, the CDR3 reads TGCAGTGCCCCCCCCCTGGGGGGGGACTATGGCTACACCTTC. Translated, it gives CSAPPLGGDYGYTF.

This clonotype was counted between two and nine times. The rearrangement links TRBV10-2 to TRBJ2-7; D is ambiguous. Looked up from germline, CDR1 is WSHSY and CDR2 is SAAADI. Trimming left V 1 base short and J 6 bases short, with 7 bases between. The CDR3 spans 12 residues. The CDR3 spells CASSEFSTEQYF. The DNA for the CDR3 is TGCGCCAGCAGTGAGTTCTCTACCGAGCAGTACTTC.

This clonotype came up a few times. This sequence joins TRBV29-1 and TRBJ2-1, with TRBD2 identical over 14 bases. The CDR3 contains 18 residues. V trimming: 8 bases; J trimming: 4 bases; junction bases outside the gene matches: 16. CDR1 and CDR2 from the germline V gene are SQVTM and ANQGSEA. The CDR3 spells CSSTGPTSGRGVYNEQFF. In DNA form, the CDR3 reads TGCAGCTCCACCGGGCCGACTAGCGGGAGGGGGGTTTACAATGAGCAGTTCTTC.

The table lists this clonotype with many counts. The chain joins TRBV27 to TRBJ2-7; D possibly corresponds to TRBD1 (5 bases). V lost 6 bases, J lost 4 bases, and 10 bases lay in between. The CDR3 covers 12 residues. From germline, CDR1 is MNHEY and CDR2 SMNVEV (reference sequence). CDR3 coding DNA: TGTGCCAGCAGAGGTACAGGTTACGAGCAGTACTTC. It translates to CASRGTGYEQYF.

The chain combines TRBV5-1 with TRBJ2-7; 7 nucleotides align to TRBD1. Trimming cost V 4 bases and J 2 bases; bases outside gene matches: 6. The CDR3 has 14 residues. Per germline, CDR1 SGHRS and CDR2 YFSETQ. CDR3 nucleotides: TGCGCCAGCAGCCCCAAGACAGGGCCCTACGAGCAGTACTTC. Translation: CASSPKTGPYEQYF. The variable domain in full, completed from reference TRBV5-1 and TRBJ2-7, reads KAGVTQTPRYLIKTRGQQVTLSCSPISGHRSVSWYQQTPGQGLQFLFEYFSETQRNKGNFPGRFSGRQFSNSRSEMNVSTLELGDSALYLCASSPKTGPYEQYFGPGTRLTVT.

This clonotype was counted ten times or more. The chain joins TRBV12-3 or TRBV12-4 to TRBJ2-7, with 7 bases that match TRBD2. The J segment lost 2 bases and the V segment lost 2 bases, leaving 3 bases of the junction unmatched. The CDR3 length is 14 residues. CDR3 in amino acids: CASSLNGGAYEQYF. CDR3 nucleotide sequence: TGTGCCAGCAGTTTAAATGGGGGGGCCTACGAGCAGTACTTC.

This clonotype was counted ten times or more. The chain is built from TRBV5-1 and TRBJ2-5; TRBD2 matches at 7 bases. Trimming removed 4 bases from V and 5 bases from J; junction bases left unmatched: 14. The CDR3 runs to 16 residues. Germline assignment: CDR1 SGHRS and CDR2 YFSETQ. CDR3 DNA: TGCGCCAGCAGCCAAGACCCGGGGGGATTGAAGGAGACCCAGTACTTC. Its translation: CASSQDPGGLKETQYF.

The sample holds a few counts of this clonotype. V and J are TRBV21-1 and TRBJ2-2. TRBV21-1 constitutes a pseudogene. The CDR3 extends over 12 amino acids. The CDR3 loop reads CASSKTGGELFF. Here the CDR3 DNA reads TGTGCCAGCAGCAAAACTGGGGGGGAGCTGTTTTTT.

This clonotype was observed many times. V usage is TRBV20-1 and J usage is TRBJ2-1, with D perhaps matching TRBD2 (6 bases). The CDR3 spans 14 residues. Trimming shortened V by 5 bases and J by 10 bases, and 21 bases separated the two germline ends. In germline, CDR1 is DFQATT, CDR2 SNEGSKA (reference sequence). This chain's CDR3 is CSAADYLFGTEQFF. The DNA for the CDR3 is TGCAGTGCTGCGGACTATTTGTTTGGTACAGAGCAGTTCTTC.

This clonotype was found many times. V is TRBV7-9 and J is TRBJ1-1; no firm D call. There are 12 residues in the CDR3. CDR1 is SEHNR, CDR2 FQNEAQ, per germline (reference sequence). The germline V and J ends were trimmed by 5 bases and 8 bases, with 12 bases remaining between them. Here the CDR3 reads CASSRQTLEAFF. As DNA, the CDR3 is TGTGCCAGCAGCCGTCAGACGTTAGAAGCTTTCTTT.

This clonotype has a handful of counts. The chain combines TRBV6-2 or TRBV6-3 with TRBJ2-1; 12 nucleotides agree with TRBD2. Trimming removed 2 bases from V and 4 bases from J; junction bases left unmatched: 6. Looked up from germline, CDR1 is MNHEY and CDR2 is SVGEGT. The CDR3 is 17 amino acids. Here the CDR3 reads CASSYPLLAGGYNEQFF. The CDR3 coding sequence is TGTGCCAGCAGTTACCCCCTACTAGCGGGAGGATACAATGAGCAGTTCTTC.

CDR3 nucleotides: TGCAGTGCTAACATCCTGGGACAGTATAGCAATCAGCCCCAGCATTTT. This encodes CSANILGQYSNQPQHF. The chain links TRBV20-1 to TRBJ1-5; TRBD1 matches 7 bases. The V and J ends lost 4 bases and 0 bases, in that order; junction bases with no gene match: 9. Germline V gene lookup returns CDR1 DFQATT and CDR2 SNEGSKA (reference sequence). This CDR3 is built from 16 residues.

The CDR3 loop reads CASSRDASREQYF. The CDR3 DNA reads as TGTGCCAGCAGCCGGGACGCGTCGAGGGAGCAGTACTTC. This chain connects TRBV7-6 to TRBJ2-7; D is tentatively TRBD1 or TRBD2 (5 bases each). The CDR3 has 13 residues. V was clipped by 5 bases and J by 7 bases, with 15 bases between them. The germline V gene has CDR1 SGHVS and CDR2 FNYEAQ.

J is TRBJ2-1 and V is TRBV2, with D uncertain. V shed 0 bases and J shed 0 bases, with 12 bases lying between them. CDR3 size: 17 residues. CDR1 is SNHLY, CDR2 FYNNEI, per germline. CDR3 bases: TGTGCCAGCAGTGAAGCTCGTGGCGTAAGCTCCTACAATGAGCAGTTCTTC. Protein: CASSEARGVSSYNEQFF. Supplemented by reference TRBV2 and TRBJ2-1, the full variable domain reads EPEVTQTPSHQVTQMGQEVILRCVPISNHLYFYWYRQILGQKVEFLVSFYNNEISEKSEIFDDQFSVERPDGSNFTLKIRSTKLEDSAMYFCASSEARGVSSYNEQFFGPGTRLTVL.